The 19 T cell receptor beta chains below all came from one sample that was sequenced in a study of blood T cell repertoires in COVID-19. Some clones are missing from TCRdb's copy, which holds only in-frame ones; the method was immunoSEQ multiplex PCR. The sample has about 190,000 clones, about 77% seen once. Sequenced material: PBMCs or T cells enriched from blood (not recorded which). These receptors were obtained from a woman in her fifties or sixties with acute COVID-19.

This clone was counted between two and nine times. In nucleotides, the CDR3 is TGTGCCAGCAGGCGGGACAGGGCCGCTTTGGAAGCTTTCTTT. Translation gives CASRRDRAALEAFF. The chain recombines TRBV5-8 with TRBJ1-1; 9 nucleotides match TRBD1. The CDR3 has 14 amino acids. Germline CDR1 reads SGHTS; CDR2 reads YDEGEE. V was pared by 5 bases and J by 8 bases, with 10 bases of the junction left unmatched.

This clone has a handful of counts. The J gene is TRBJ1-3, the V gene TRBV3-1 (or the pseudogene TRBV3-2); D is uncertain. The CDR3 has 16 residues. The V end lost 2 bases, the J end lost 4 bases, and 15 bases lay between the germline ends. Germline CDR1 reads LGHDT; CDR2 reads YNNKEL (reference sequence). CDR3 sequence (DNA): TGTGCCAGCAGCCAATGGCACAGAAGTCAGGGAAACACCATATATTTT. It is translated as CASSQWHRSQGNTIYF.

V usage is TRBV14 and J usage is TRBJ2-7, with a possible D match to TRBD2 (5 bases). Germline V gene sequence: CDR1 SGHDN, CDR2 FVKESK. This CDR3 spans 12 amino acids. The V end lost 4 bases, the J end lost 1 base, and 5 bases lay between the germline ends. The CDR3 spells CASSRGSYEQYV. Here the CDR3 DNA reads TGTGCCAGCAGCCGAGGGTCCTACGAGCAGTACGTC.

This clone has just one count. The chain employs TRBV7-9 and TRBJ1-5; D not resolved. Germline-derived CDR1 and CDR2 are SEHNR and FQNEAQ (reference sequence). V dropped 1 base and J dropped 4 bases, with 8 bases sitting between them. The CDR3 totals 14 residues. The CDR3 nucleotides are TGTGCCAGCAGCTTAGAGACGGGAAATCAGCCCCAGCATTTT. Its translation is CASSLETGNQPQHF.

The chain carries TRBV6-5 and TRBJ2-5; possible D gene TRBD1, 6 bases. The length of the CDR3 is 15 residues. The germline V and J ends were trimmed by 2 bases and 3 bases, with 13 bases remaining between them. From germline, CDR1 is MNHEY and CDR2 SVGAGI. CDR3 loop: CASSYRAGAKETQYF. For the CDR3, the DNA is TGTGCCAGCAGTTACAGGGCAGGGGCCAAAGAGACCCAGTACTTC.

The V call is TRBV24-1, the J call TRBJ1-1; no clear D. The V gene's germline CDR1 is KGHDR and CDR2 SFDVKD. Trimming shortened V by 5 bases and J by 4 bases, and 16 bases separated the two germline ends. CDR3 length equals 15 residues. The CDR3 coding sequence is TGTGCCACCAGTGCCACTGGACTGTTGGGCACTGAAGCTTTCTTT. This codes for CATSATGLLGTEAFF.

The chain links TRBV29-1 to TRBJ2-3; 9 nucleotides agree with TRBD2. Germline CDR1 reads SQVTM; CDR2 reads ANQGSEA. V shed 7 bases and J 5 bases; nucleotides not matched to a gene: 16. CDR3 length equals 16 residues. The CDR3 DNA reads as TGCAGCGCTGGGAGGATGGCGGGGGGGCAGGTAGATACGCAGTATTTT. This sequence encodes CSAGRMAGGQVDTQYF.

V gene TRBV6-5 combines with J gene TRBJ2-4; 8 nucleotides line up with TRBD1. The CDR3 loop spans 16 amino acids. Germline V lookup: CDR1 MNHEY, CDR2 SVGAGI. V dropped 0 bases and J dropped 5; count of bases not matched to a gene: 6. The CDR3 DNA reads as TGTGCCAGCAGTTACTCCGGGACAGGTTGGGAAAACATTCAGTACTTC. As protein: CASSYSGTGWENIQYF.

The chain combines TRBV28 with TRBJ1-2; 7 bases are shared with TRBD1. V lost 6 bases to trimming and J lost 6 bases; unmatched junction nucleotides: 7. The CDR3 runs 13 residues. Germline V gene sequence: CDR1 MDHEN, CDR2 SYDVKM. The CDR3 protein is CASRMTGFNGYTF. In DNA, the CDR3 is TGTGCCAGCAGGATGACAGGGTTTAATGGCTACACCTTC.

The V call is TRBV29-1, the J call TRBJ1-5, with 7 bases that match TRBD1. Germline loops: CDR1 SQVTM, CDR2 ANQGSEA. V lost 4 bases and J lost 7; bases outside the gene matches: 7. There are 13 residues in the CDR3. CDR3 amino acids: CSVAQGKGQPQHF. The CDR3 DNA follows: TGCAGCGTTGCACAGGGGAAGGGGCAGCCCCAGCATTTT.

This chain uses TRBV29-1 with TRBJ2-3; TRBD2 agrees at 12 bases. CDR1 and CDR2 from the germline V gene are SQVTM and ANQGSEA. J was trimmed by 4 bases and V by 4 bases; bases with no gene match: 12. This CDR3 region has 17 residues. CDR3 region: CSVARLAGAPGADTQYF. The CDR3 nucleotides read TGCAGCGTTGCTCGACTAGCGGGGGCCCCGGGTGCAGATACGCAGTATTTT.

The gene calls are TRBV5-1 and TRBJ2-5; possible D gene TRBD2, 6 bases. Germline values: CDR1 SGHRS, CDR2 YFSETQ. The CDR3 has 14 residues. Trimming took off 4 bases at V and 4 bases at J, with 14 bases between the two ends. The CDR3 region is CASSPRDLTETQYF. The CDR3 region has the DNA TGCGCCAGCAGCCCGCGGGACTTAACAGAGACCCAGTACTTC.

The chain employs TRBV5-8 and TRBJ2-3; no firm D call. The CDR3 loop spans 15 amino acids. V was trimmed by 3 bases and J by 5 bases, leaving 16 bases between them. Per the germline V gene, CDR1 is SGHTS and CDR2 is YDEGEE. The CDR3 protein is CASSSRLSIQDTQYF. CDR3 sequence (DNA): TGTGCCAGCAGCTCTAGACTCTCAATTCAAGATACGCAGTATTTT.

The J gene is TRBJ1-5, the V gene TRBV2, with D possibly matching TRBD1 (6 bases). This CDR3 spans 13 amino acids. The V gene's germline CDR1 is SNHLY and CDR2 FYNNEI. The CDR3 is CASEPQGGQPQHF. CDR3 nucleotide sequence: TGTGCTTCAGAACCCCAAGGGGGTCAGCCCCAGCATTTT.

This chain uses TRBV29-1 with TRBJ1-5; 7 positions match TRBD1. The CDR3 spans 15 residues. V lost 0 bases to trimming and J lost 4 bases; unmatched junction nucleotides: 6. Germline loops: CDR1 SQVTM, CDR2 ANQGSEA. The CDR3 DNA sequence: TGCAGCGTTGAAGATCCCCGGGACAGAAATCAGCCCCAGCATTTT. It translates to CSVEDPRDRNQPQHF.

This chain joins TRBV19 and TRBJ1-1; perhaps TRBD1 as D (5 bases). Germline V lookup: CDR1 LNHDA, CDR2 SQIVND (reference sequence). V was cut by 7 bases and J by 1 base, with 16 bases left in between. This CDR3 spans 15 amino acids. CDR3 in amino acids: CASILKATGNTEAFF. The CDR3 DNA sequence: TGTGCCAGTATTCTAAAGGCCACAGGGAACACTGAAGCTTTCTTT.

The rearrangement uses TRBV15 and TRBJ2-2; the D is unclear. The germline V gene has CDR1 LNHNV and CDR2 YYDKDF (reference sequence). The V gene lost 1 base and the J gene lost 6 bases, with 6 bases spanning the gap. The CDR3 totals 13 residues. CDR3 loop: CATSRVAPGELFF. CDR3 DNA sequence: TGTGCCACCAGCAGAGTCGCGCCCGGGGAGCTGTTTTTT.

The V and J genes are TRBV19 and TRBJ2-5, with TRBD2 matching over 10 bases. The CDR3 has 17 amino acids. The germline V gene encodes CDR1 LNHDA and CDR2 SQIVND (reference sequence). The ends lost 2 bases at V and 5 bases at J; junction bases unmatched: 11. The CDR3, as DNA: TGTGCCAGTAGTATATTTTTAGCGGGGGGTCCCTTGGAGACCCAGTACTTC. It codes for CASSIFLAGGPLETQYF.

The chain joins TRBV19 to TRBJ1-3; no reliable D call. The CDR3 covers 13 residues. The germline gives CDR1 LNHDA, CDR2 SQIVND (reference sequence). Trimming left V 7 bases short and J 4 bases short, with 11 bases between. The CDR3 DNA reads TGTGCCAGTAACGAGGGTCCCGGAAACACCATATATTTT. This gives the protein CASNEGPGNTIYF.